What follows describes a single TCR beta chain. Trimming stripped 3 bases from V and 15 bases from J, with 21 bases between. This CDR3 is built from 14 residues. Germline lookup yields CDR1 DFQATT and CDR2 SNEGSKA (reference sequence). Enrolled through a virtual design, the participants were between about 18 and 100 years of age and came from under 25 US areas. This sample was included in a study of blood T cell repertoires in COVID-19. Across the study: Acute and convalescent COVID-19 samples came from the United States, Italy and Spain. PBMCs, B-cell-depleted T cells, or T cells were the source of the cDNA or gDNA that made up the material.

Data came from immunoSEQ multiplex PCR; TCRdb stores just in-frame clones and leaves some out. This table has around 400,000 clones, roughly 87% appearing once. Sequencing input: PBMCs or T cells enriched from blood (not recorded which). This chain uses TRBV20-1 with TRBJ1-6; maybe TRBD1 (5 bases). This TCR came from a woman between 45 and 65 years old who had recovered from COVID-19. CDR3 residues: CSASGAADREGLHF. The DNA of the CDR3 is TGCAGTGCTAGTGGGGCTGCCGATAGGGAGGGCCTCCACTTT.